These 25 T cell receptor beta chains were sequenced from one sample in a study of blood T cell repertoires in COVID-19. Here immunoSEQ multiplex PCR was the method, and the copy in TCRdb shows in-frame clones only, minus some. This sample has under 150,000 clones, with under 90% found just once. The sequenced sample consisted of PBMCs or T cells enriched from blood (not recorded which). The receptors shown here come from a man aged 45 to 65 in a cohort exposed to, infected with or recovered from COVID-19 (not recorded which).

The count of this clone is one. This rearrangement joins TRBV6-5 to TRBJ1-2; TRBD1 is a possible D gene (6 bases). The CDR3 is made up of 15 amino acids. CDR1 and CDR2 (germline): MNHEY, SVGAGI. The ends were cut back, 2 bases at V and 4 bases at J, with 14 bases in the middle. This chain's CDR3 is CASSYRLPQGYGYTF. In DNA form, the CDR3 reads TGTGCCAGCAGTTACCGGCTCCCACAGGGCTATGGCTACACCTTC.

The CDR3 bases are TGTGCCATACGGGACAGGGTCACAGATACGCAGTATTTT. The encoded protein is CAIRDRVTDTQYF. The chain couples TRBV24-1 to TRBJ2-3; TRBD1 matches 9 bases. Germline CDR1 reads KGHDR; CDR2 reads SFDVKD. The V segment lost 11 bases and the J segment 2 bases; nucleotides outside the gene matches: 4. The length of the CDR3 is 13 residues.

The V gene is TRBV13, the J gene TRBJ2-7; no firm D call. Trimming took 3 bases from V and 7 from J, leaving 10 bases between them. The CDR3 totals 12 residues. Per germline, CDR1 PRHDT and CDR2 FYEKMQ (reference sequence). In DNA, the CDR3 is TGTGCCAGCAGCTTCACCCTGAGGGAGCAGTACTTC. It yields the protein CASSFTLREQYF.

About this clone: The identical CDR3 is also encoded by other nucleotide sequences in the sample. The CDR3: CASSLGPGSNQPQHF. In DNA form, the CDR3 reads TGCGCCAGCAGCTTGGGACCAGGGAGCAATCAGCCCCAGCATTTT. V is TRBV5-1 and J is TRBJ1-5; D perhaps matches TRBD1 (5 bases). The CDR3 sequence is 15 residues long. V was pared by 0 bases and J by 1 base, with 8 bases between. CDR1 is SGHRS, CDR2 YFSETQ, per germline.

This clone was recorded only once. The rearrangement uses TRBV3-1 (or the pseudogene TRBV3-2) and TRBJ1-2, with D unclear. The V end lost 1 base, the J end lost 6 bases, and 12 bases lay between the germline ends. The CDR3 has 14 amino acids. Germline V gives CDR1 LGHDT, CDR2 YNNKEL (reference sequence). Here the CDR3 reads CASSQVVDGDGYTF. The DNA for the CDR3 is TGTGCCAGCAGCCAAGTTGTGGACGGGGATGGCTACACCTTC.

This rearrangement joins TRBV6-1 to TRBJ2-5, with 10 nucleotides matching TRBD2. The junction had 3 bases not matched to a gene; V was cut back by 2 bases and J by 3 bases. The CDR3 loop spans 15 amino acids. The germline CDR1 and CDR2 sequences are MNHNS and SASEGT. This chain's CDR3 is CASSEPTSGKETQYF. The CDR3 nucleotides are TGTGCCAGCAGTGAACCAACTAGCGGGAAAGAGACCCAGTACTTC.

The J gene is TRBJ2-2, the V gene TRBV2; 12 bases fit TRBD2. The CDR3 sequence is 16 residues long. V lost 6 bases and J lost 7; bases outside the gene matches: 9. Germline CDR1 is SNHLY and CDR2 is FYNNEI. The CDR3 region is CASSASSGRVGGELFF. As DNA, the CDR3 is TGTGCCAGCAGCGCGTCTAGCGGGAGGGTAGGCGGGGAGCTGTTTTTT.

The chain combines TRBV28 with TRBJ1-4; D not certain. This CDR3 has 14 residues. Trimming took 5 bases from V and 0 from J, leaving 7 bases between them. Germline V gene lookup returns CDR1 MDHEN and CDR2 SYDVKM. The CDR3 reads CASSPLATNEKLFF. In nucleotides, the CDR3 is TGTGCCAGCAGTCCCCTTGCAACTAATGAAAAACTGTTTTTT.

This clone was detected a few times. The chain combines TRBV3-1 (or the pseudogene TRBV3-2) with TRBJ1-3; a possible D gene is TRBD1 (5 bases). V was pared by 4 bases and J by 3 bases, with 16 bases between. CDR1 is LGHDT, CDR2 YNNKEL, per germline (reference sequence). This CDR3 has 16 residues. This CDR3 is CASSPFPGVVGNTIYF. CDR3 sequence (DNA): TGTGCCAGCAGCCCCTTTCCGGGGGTTGTTGGAAACACCATATATTTT.

This clone was detected only once. The rearrangement joins TRBV10-3 to TRBJ2-1; TRBD2 aligns across 14 bases. This CDR3 comprises 17 residues. Per germline, CDR1 ENHRY and CDR2 SYGVKD. Trimming removed 4 bases from V and 6 bases from J; junction bases left unmatched: 8. The CDR3 DNA follows: TGTGCCATCAGTGGGACCGCCGGGACTAGCGGGGGCAATGAGCAGTTCTTC. Translated, it gives CAISGTAGTSGGNEQFF.

J is TRBJ2-2 and V is TRBV18, with D possibly TRBD1 on 5 matching bases. V lost 2 bases, J lost 7 bases, and 20 bases lay in between. CDR1 KGHSH and CDR2 LQKENI come from the germline V gene. The CDR3 is 17 residues long. The CDR3 sequence is CASSPAGQGVMIGELFF. DNA of the CDR3: TGTGCCAGCTCACCAGCAGGTCAAGGGGTTATGATCGGGGAGCTGTTTTTT.

This clone showed up just a few times. CDR3 region: CASSAGLADGPQETQYF. Written as DNA, the CDR3 is TGTGCCAGCAGCGCTGGACTAGCGGATGGCCCCCAAGAGACCCAGTACTTC. This chain links TRBV9 with TRBJ2-5; TRBD2 matches at 10 bases. CDR1 is SGDLS, CDR2 YYNGEE, per germline. J was trimmed by 1 base and V by 3 bases; bases with no gene match: 9. This CDR3 comprises 17 residues.

The chain combines TRBV6-1 with TRBJ1-2, with D perhaps matching TRBD1 (6 bases). The V and J ends lost 2 bases and 2 bases respectively, with 12 bases between them. This CDR3 is built from 15 residues. Germline V gives CDR1 MNHNS, CDR2 SASEGT. For the CDR3, the DNA is TGTGCCAGCAGTGAACTCCCGGACAGAAACTATGGCTACACCTTC. Protein sequence: CASSELPDRNYGYTF.

A few counts support this clone. V and J are TRBV10-3 and TRBJ1-5; TRBD1 might be the D (5 bases). Germline V gives CDR1 ENHRY, CDR2 SYGVKD. With 0 bases removed from V and 3 bases from J, the gap between germline ends came to 9 bases. The CDR3 sequence is 15 residues long. The CDR3 DNA reads as TGTGCCATCAGTGAGTCACCCAGGGCCAATCAGCCCCAGCATTTT. Its translation: CAISESPRANQPQHF.

J is TRBJ2-7 and V is TRBV9; the match to TRBD1 covers 9 bases. V lost 3 bases to trimming and J lost 5 bases; unmatched junction nucleotides: 6. Germline CDR1 SGDLS, CDR2 YYNGEE. The CDR3 is made up of 14 amino acids. Written as DNA, the CDR3 is TGTGCCAGCAGCGCCAGACAGGGGGGGAACGAGCAGTACTTC. Translation: CASSARQGGNEQYF.

This clone came up many times. The chain has TRBV6-5 and TRBJ2-2, with a weak D call TRBD1 (6 bases). CDR1 MNHEY and CDR2 SVGAGI come from the germline V gene. The CDR3 has 14 residues. Trimming stripped 6 bases from V and 1 base from J, with 9 bases between. The CDR3 coding sequence is TGTGCCAGCAGGCCGACAGGGAACACCGGGGAGCTGTTTTTT. Protein: CASRPTGNTGELFF.

The rearrangement uses TRBV28 and TRBJ2-7; no clear D gene. CDR3 length: 13 residues. The ends were cut back, 3 bases at V and 2 bases at J, with 8 bases in the middle. Germline values: CDR1 MDHEN, CDR2 SYDVKM. CDR3 sequence reads: CASSFWQTYEQYF. CDR3 bases: TGTGCCAGCAGTTTCTGGCAGACCTACGAGCAGTACTTC.

This clone occurred once. The J gene is TRBJ1-4, the V gene TRBV2; possible D gene TRBD1, 5 bases. The CDR3 sequence is 14 residues long. The ends were cut back, 10 bases at V and 0 bases at J, with 12 bases in the middle. Germline lookup yields CDR1 SNHLY and CDR2 FYNNEI. This chain's CDR3 is CATSRQPTNEKLFF. Here the CDR3 DNA reads TGTGCCACTTCCAGACAGCCAACTAATGAAAAACTGTTTTTT.

V gene TRBV7-9 combines with J gene TRBJ1-1; possibly TRBD1 for D (5 bases). The V end was cut by 5 bases, the J end by 7 bases, with 8 bases between. Germline CDR1 reads SEHNR; CDR2 reads FQNEAQ (reference sequence). The CDR3 covers 11 residues. DNA for the CDR3: TGTGCCAGCAGCCGGGGGATTGAAGCTTTCTTT. Encoded protein: CASSRGIEAFF. The full variable domain, in which reference TRBV7-9 and TRBJ1-1 provide the parts outside the CDR3, is DTGVSQNPRHKITKRGQNVTFRCDPISEHNRLYWYRQTLGQGPEFLTYFQNEAQLEKSRLLSDRFSAERPKGSFSTLEIQRTEQGDSAMYLCASSRGIEAFFGQGTRLTVV.

The chain joins TRBV24-1 to TRBJ2-1; D remains unclear. Trimming stripped 1 base from V and 3 bases from J, with 9 bases between. The CDR3 has 15 amino acids. Germline V gives CDR1 KGHDR, CDR2 SFDVKD. CDR3 bases: TGTGCCACCAGTGATTTTTCGGTCGGCTACAATGAGCAGTTCTTC. This codes for CATSDFSVGYNEQFF.

The V and J genes are TRBV14 and TRBJ2-1; 7 bases agree with TRBD1. This CDR3 contains 13 residues. J gave up 8 bases and V 0 bases, and 1 base lay outside the gene matches. The V gene's germline CDR1 is SGHDN and CDR2 FVKESK. The CDR3, as DNA: TGTGCCAGCAGCCAAGAGCAGGGGGATGAGCAGTTCTTC. Translating it yields CASSQEQGDEQFF.

The chain recombines TRBV27 with TRBJ2-2, with 11 nucleotides matching TRBD1. V lost 8 bases and J lost 4; bases outside the gene matches: 6. In germline, CDR1 is MNHEY, CDR2 SMNVEV (reference sequence). The length of the CDR3 is 15 residues. The CDR3 region has the DNA TGTGCCAGCCTTACCGGGACAGGGGGCACCGGGGAGCTGTTTTTT. Translation gives CASLTGTGGTGELFF.

This chain connects TRBV6-4 to TRBJ1-6; tentatively, D is TRBD1 (6 bases). Trimming took off 6 bases at V and 7 bases at J, with 16 bases between the two ends. Germline V CDR1 and CDR2: MRHNA, SNTAGT. The CDR3 loop spans 15 amino acids. CDR3 loop: CASSEQGVENSPLHF. In nucleotides, the CDR3 is TGTGCCAGCAGCGAACAGGGAGTGGAGAATTCACCCCTCCACTTT.

The chain recombines TRBV15 with TRBJ2-1, with TRBD2 matching over 7 bases. The CDR3 has 14 amino acids. Germline lookup yields CDR1 LNHNV and CDR2 YYDKDF (reference sequence). With 8 bases clipped from V and 0 bases from J, the junction kept 4 bases outside the gene matches. CDR3 sequence: CATAGGGSYNEQFF. The DNA of the CDR3 is TGTGCCACCGCGGGCGGGGGCTCCTACAATGAGCAGTTCTTC.

This chain connects TRBV6-6 to TRBJ1-2, with 8 bases matching TRBD1. After removal of 5 bases from V and 7 bases from J, the junction contained 3 bases not matched to a gene. The length of the CDR3 is 12 residues. Per the germline V gene, CDR1 is MNHNY and CDR2 is SVGAGI (reference sequence). The CDR3 DNA follows: TGTGCCAGCAGTCAGGGGGCGTTTGGCTACACCTTC. This gives the protein CASSQGAFGYTF.